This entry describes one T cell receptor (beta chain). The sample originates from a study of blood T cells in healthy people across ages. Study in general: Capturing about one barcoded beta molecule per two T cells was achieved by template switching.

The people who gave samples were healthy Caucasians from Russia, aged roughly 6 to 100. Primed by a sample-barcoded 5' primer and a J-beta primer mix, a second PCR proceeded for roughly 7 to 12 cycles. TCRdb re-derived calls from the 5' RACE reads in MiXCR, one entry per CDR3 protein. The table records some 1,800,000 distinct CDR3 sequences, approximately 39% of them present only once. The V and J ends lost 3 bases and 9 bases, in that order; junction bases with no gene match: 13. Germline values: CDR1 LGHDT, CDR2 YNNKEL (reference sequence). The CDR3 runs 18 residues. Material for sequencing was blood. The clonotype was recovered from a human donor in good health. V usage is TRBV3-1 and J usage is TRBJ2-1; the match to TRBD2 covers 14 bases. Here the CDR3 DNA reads TGTGCCAGCAGCCAGCCCTTGACCCGACTAGCGGGGGGGATTGAGCAGTTCTTC. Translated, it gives CASSQPLTRLAGGIEQFF.